These 27 T cell receptor beta chains originate from one sample sequenced in a study of T cell changes during pregnancy in multiple sclerosis. Method: immunoSEQ multiplex PCR; TCRdb's copy keeps in-frame clones and lacks some. Of approximately 35,000 clones detected, 85% to 95% appear once; the ten largest clones hold 1.2%. Specimen: PBMCs (not recorded whether the cells were cultured). The receptors derive from a female donor with multiple sclerosis, enrolled in a pregnancy study.

CDR3 sequence: CASSGLQETQYF. As DNA, the CDR3 is TGTGCCAGCAGCGGACTTCAAGAGACCCAGTACTTC. This chain connects TRBV13 to TRBJ2-5; the D gene is possibly TRBD2 (5 bases). The CDR3 has 12 residues. V lost 5 bases to trimming and J lost 2 bases, with 6 bases between them. The germline CDR1 and CDR2 sequences are PRHDT and FYEKMQ (reference sequence). The full variable domain, rest sourced from reference TRBV13 and TRBJ2-5, is AAGVIQSPRHLIKEKRETATLKCYPIPRHDTVYWYQQGPGQDPQFLISFYEKMQSDKGSIPDRFSAQQFSDYHSELNMSSLELGDSALYFCASSGLQETQYFGPGTRLLVL.

The table lists this clone with a count of one. V usage is TRBV2 and J usage is TRBJ2-5; 14 positions match TRBD2. The germline CDR1 and CDR2 sequences are SNHLY and FYNNEI. V shed 6 bases, J shed 10 bases, and the junction held 1 base outside the gene matches. The CDR3 runs 12 residues. In DNA, the CDR3 is TGTGCCAGCAGCGGGACTAGCGGGAGCCAGTACTTC. Protein product: CASSGTSGSQYF.

The chain has TRBV11-2 and TRBJ2-6; TRBD1 agrees at 9 bases. CDR3 length: 19 residues. Germline values: CDR1 SGHAT, CDR2 FQNNGV. V gave up 5 bases and J gave up 0 bases; unmatched junction bases: 11. CDR3 in DNA: TGTGCCAGCAGCACCCAAACAGGGGGCCGTCCCTCTGGGGCCAACGTCCTGACTTTC. Translated: CASSTQTGGRPSGANVLTF.

This chain links TRBV11-3 with TRBJ2-2, with 14 bases lining up with TRBD2. The V gene's germline CDR1 is SGHNT and CDR2 YENEEA. V shed 5 bases, J shed 9 bases, and the junction held 11 bases outside the gene matches. The CDR3 spans 17 residues. The CDR3 loop is CASSPQTSGRANRELFF. The CDR3 coding sequence is TGTGCCAGCAGCCCCCAGACTAGCGGGAGGGCGAACCGGGAGCTGTTTTTT.

This sequence joins TRBV7-9 and TRBJ2-3; TRBD2 aligns across 7 bases. Germline CDR1 reads SEHNR; CDR2 reads FQNEAQ (reference sequence). The CDR3 covers 14 residues. With V trimmed by 3 bases and J by 2 bases, 2 bases remained unmatched. CDR3 region: CASSFSGFTDTQYF. The DNA for the CDR3 is TGTGCCAGCAGCTTTAGCGGGTTCACAGATACGCAGTATTTT.

The chain combines TRBV5-1 with TRBJ1-3; D is unclear. V was trimmed by 3 bases and J by 2 bases, leaving 12 bases between them. Germline V gives CDR1 SGHRS, CDR2 YFSETQ. CDR3 length: 15 residues. The CDR3 is CASSSGGSPGNTIYF. In nucleotides, the CDR3 is TGCGCCAGCAGCTCCGGAGGCTCTCCTGGAAACACCATATATTTT. Full variable domain (missing parts from reference TRBV5-1 and TRBJ1-3): KAGVTQTPRYLIKTRGQQVTLSCSPISGHRSVSWYQQTPGQGLQFLFEYFSETQRNKGNFPGRFSGRQFSNSRSEMNVSTLELGDSALYLCASSSGGSPGNTIYFGEGSWLTVV.

This chain uses TRBV28 with TRBJ2-7; D might be TRBD1 or TRBD2, each matching 6 bases. V was shortened by 6 bases and J by 2 bases, with 14 bases between the two germline ends. This CDR3 is 14 amino acids long. Germline V gene sequence: CDR1 MDHEN, CDR2 SYDVKM. The CDR3 spells CASSVGGQTYEQYF. CDR3 nucleotide sequence: TGTGCCAGCAGCGTCGGGGGCCAAACCTACGAGCAGTACTTC. The full variable domain, its missing parts supplied by reference TRBV28 and TRBJ2-7, is DVKVTQSSRYLVKRTGEKVFLECVQDMDHENMFWYRQDPGLGLRLIYFSYDVKMKEKGDIPEGYSVSREKKERFSLILESASTNQTSMYLCASSVGGQTYEQYFGPGTRLTVT.

This clone occurred a few times. The chain has TRBV19 and TRBJ2-7, with 9 bases fitting TRBD1. This CDR3 has 14 amino acids. CDR1 and CDR2 (germline): LNHDA, SQIVND (reference sequence). V gave up 5 bases and J gave up 3 bases; unmatched junction bases: 5. The CDR3 reads CASSLRDRVYEQYF. The CDR3 DNA sequence: TGTGCCAGTAGTCTACGGGACAGGGTCTACGAGCAGTACTTC.

This chain connects TRBV11-2 to TRBJ2-5; 15 bases line up with TRBD2. Trimming removed 5 bases from V and 2 bases from J; junction bases left unmatched: 3. CDR3 size: 16 residues. The germline V gene has CDR1 SGHAT and CDR2 FQNNGV. CDR3 DNA sequence: TGTGCCAGCAGCGTCGGACTAGCGGGAGGGCAAGAGACCCAGTACTTC. This sequence encodes CASSVGLAGGQETQYF.

The chain employs TRBV7-9 and TRBJ2-5, with 9 bases matching TRBD1. Germline trimming cut 5 bases from V and 5 bases from J; bases unmatched to any gene: 15. CDR1 is SEHNR, CDR2 FQNEAQ, per germline (reference sequence). The CDR3 runs to 17 residues. The CDR3 loop reads CASSPAGTGPPRETQYF. The CDR3, as DNA: TGTGCCAGCAGCCCCGCCGGGACAGGGCCTCCGCGGGAGACCCAGTACTTC.

The chain is built from TRBV5-1 and TRBJ2-3; TRBD2 aligns across 12 bases. There are 17 residues in the CDR3. Germline V gene lookup returns CDR1 SGHRS and CDR2 YFSETQ. With 1 base clipped from V and 1 base from J, the junction kept 4 bases outside the gene matches. CDR3 sequence reads: CASSLLAGGSGTDTQYF. For the CDR3, the DNA is TGCGCCAGCAGCTTGCTAGCGGGAGGGTCGGGCACAGATACGCAGTATTTT. Full variable domain (remainder filled in from reference TRBV5-1 and TRBJ2-3): KAGVTQTPRYLIKTRGQQVTLSCSPISGHRSVSWYQQTPGQGLQFLFEYFSETQRNKGNFPGRFSGRQFSNSRSEMNVSTLELGDSALYLCASSLLAGGSGTDTQYFGPGTRLTVL.

As concerns this clone: This may be a read error, as it is one base from a much larger clone. The gene calls are TRBV9 and TRBJ1-2, with 8 bases lining up with TRBD1. The CDR3 loop spans 12 amino acids. Germline V lookup: CDR1 SGDLS, CDR2 YYNGEE. J lost 6 bases, V lost 3 bases, and 1 base had no gene match. The CDR3 is CASSGTGNGYTF. As DNA, the CDR3 is TGTGCCAGCAGCGGGACAGGGAATGGCTACACCTTC. Variable domain in full (rest from reference TRBV9 and TRBJ1-2): DSGVTQTPKHLITATGQRVTLRCSPRSGDLSVYWYQQSLDQGLQFLIQYYNGEERAKGNILERFSAQQFPDLHSELNLSSLELGDSALYFCASSGTGNGYTFGSGTRLTVV.

The chain employs TRBV5-1 and TRBJ1-4; 7 nucleotides agree with TRBD1. This CDR3 has 14 residues. Germline CDR1 and CDR2: SGHRS and YFSETQ. The ends lost 5 bases at V and 4 bases at J; junction bases unmatched: 5. The CDR3 here is CASREGAHNEKLFF. Here the CDR3 DNA reads TGCGCCAGCAGGGAGGGGGCGCATAATGAAAAACTGTTTTTT.

The table lists this clone with a count of one. The chain recombines TRBV19 with TRBJ2-5; tentatively, D is TRBD1 (6 bases). CDR3 length: 15 residues. The germline V gene has CDR1 LNHDA and CDR2 SQIVND (reference sequence). V shed 2 bases and J shed 2 bases, with 12 bases lying between them. The CDR3 region has the DNA TGTGCCAGTAGTATAACAGGGAGTAGTCAAGAGACCCAGTACTTC. It specifies CASSITGSSQETQYF.

This chain uses TRBV9 with TRBJ2-5, with 7 bases identical to TRBD2. Trimming cost V 0 bases and J 4 bases; bases outside gene matches: 3. The CDR3 sequence is 14 residues long. The V gene's germline CDR1 is SGDLS and CDR2 YYNGEE. CDR3 loop: CASSVATGGETQYF. CDR3 DNA: TGTGCCAGCAGCGTAGCTACGGGGGGAGAGACCCAGTACTTC. Complete variable domain (other parts from reference TRBV9 and TRBJ2-5): DSGVTQTPKHLITATGQRVTLRCSPRSGDLSVYWYQQSLDQGLQFLIQYYNGEERAKGNILERFSAQQFPDLHSELNLSSLELGDSALYFCASSVATGGETQYFGPGTRLLVL.

The table lists this clone with a count of one. The rearrangement joins TRBV5-1 to TRBJ2-1, with D possibly being TRBD1 or TRBD2 (6 bases each). Trimming removed 1 base from V and 0 bases from J, with 11 bases in between. Germline lookup yields CDR1 SGHRS and CDR2 YFSETQ. This CDR3 region has 16 residues. CDR3 sequence reads: CASSLPGASSYNEQFF. The CDR3 coding sequence is TGCGCCAGCAGCTTGCCGGGGGCCAGCTCCTACAATGAGCAGTTCTTC.

The chain joins TRBV7-2 to TRBJ2-5, with D possibly TRBD1 on 6 matching bases. The CDR3 has 14 amino acids. Between the trimmed V and J ends, which lost 0 bases and 5 bases, there was a span of 10 bases. Looked up from germline, CDR1 is SGHTA and CDR2 is FQGNSA. The DNA for the CDR3 is TGTGCCAGCAGCTTAGCAGGGGGTGCGGAGACCCAGTACTTC. Residues: CASSLAGGAETQYF.

The gene calls are TRBV27 and TRBJ2-7; 9 bases line up with TRBD2. Germline V gene sequence: CDR1 MNHEY, CDR2 SMNVEV (reference sequence). The CDR3 totals 14 residues. The V segment lost 3 bases and the J segment 0 bases; nucleotides outside the gene matches: 0. The CDR3 region has the DNA TGTGCCAGCAGTTTTAGCGGGAGCTCCTACGAGCAGTACTTC. Amino acid sequence: CASSFSGSSYEQYF.

The chain links TRBV10-2 to TRBJ1-5; D not resolved. CDR3 length: 14 amino acids. CDR1 WSHSY and CDR2 SAAADI come from the germline V gene. V was trimmed by 3 bases and J by 3 bases, leaving 9 bases between them. CDR3 DNA: TGCGCCAGCAGTGAATCTCAGGTCAATCAGCCCCAGCATTTT. This codes for CASSESQVNQPQHF.

This clone was seen a few times. J is TRBJ1-2 and V is TRBV9, with 7 bases lining up with TRBD1. Germline loops: CDR1 SGDLS, CDR2 YYNGEE. The trim removed 3 bases at V and 6 bases at J, leaving 8 bases unmatched. CDR3 length: 14 residues. CDR3 region: CASSAQGELDGYTF. CDR3 nucleotide sequence: TGTGCCAGCAGCGCGCAGGGGGAATTGGATGGCTACACCTTC.

The J gene is TRBJ2-7, the V gene TRBV30; tentatively, D is TRBD1 or TRBD2 (5 bases each). V was cut by 6 bases and J by 3 bases, with 21 bases left in between. The CDR3 runs 15 residues. Germline V gene sequence: CDR1 GTSNPN, CDR2 SVGIG (reference sequence). The CDR3 coding sequence is TGTGCCTGTCGTCTACGGGACGGCCTGAACTACGAGCAGTACTTC. Amino acids: CACRLRDGLNYEQYF.

The rearrangement joins TRBV5-4 to TRBJ2-7, with 12 positions matching TRBD2. CDR1 and CDR2 (germline): SGHNT, YYREEE (reference sequence). V dropped 3 bases and J dropped 5; count of bases not matched to a gene: 3. The CDR3 length is 14 residues. The CDR3 loop is CASSSGLAGHEQYF. The CDR3 DNA reads as TGTGCCAGCAGCTCCGGACTAGCGGGGCACGAGCAGTACTTC.

The chain carries TRBV28 and TRBJ1-1; D gene ambiguous. This CDR3 comprises 12 residues. V was cut by 7 bases and J by 0 bases, with 6 bases left in between. Germline CDR1 and CDR2: MDHEN and SYDVKM. CDR3 sequence (DNA): TGTGCCAGCAAAGTGATGAACACTGAAGCTTTCTTT. As protein: CASKVMNTEAFF.

The chain carries TRBV9 and TRBJ2-7; 8 bases are a match to TRBD2. The J segment lost 6 bases and the V segment lost 3 bases, leaving 5 bases of the junction unmatched. Looked up from germline, CDR1 is SGDLS and CDR2 is YYNGEE. The CDR3 totals 13 residues. The CDR3 is CASSASGRREQYF. CDR3 in DNA: TGTGCCAGCAGCGCCAGCGGGAGACGCGAGCAGTACTTC.

This clone was observed once. The V call is TRBV7-9, the J call TRBJ2-7; TRBD2 matches at 9 bases. V gave up 1 base and J gave up 0 bases; unmatched junction bases: 7. This CDR3 has 17 residues. Germline CDR1 SEHNR, CDR2 FQNEAQ (reference sequence). DNA for the CDR3: TGTGCCAGCAGCTTAGGGACTAGCGAAAGTCTCTCCTACGAGCAGTACTTC. Translating gives CASSLGTSESLSYEQYF. The full variable domain, its missing parts supplied by reference TRBV7-9 and TRBJ2-7, is DTGVSQNPRHKITKRGQNVTFRCDPISEHNRLYWYRQTLGQGPEFLTYFQNEAQLEKSRLLSDRFSAERPKGSFSTLEIQRTEQGDSAMYLCASSLGTSESLSYEQYFGPGTRLTVT.

The gene calls are TRBV7-9 and TRBJ1-4; TRBD1 matches 8 bases. The V segment lost 5 bases and the J segment 0 bases; nucleotides outside the gene matches: 5. Germline CDR1 SEHNR, CDR2 FQNEAQ (reference sequence). The CDR3 has 16 residues. For the CDR3, the DNA is TGTGCCAGCAGCAGAGGACAGGGAACAACTAATGAAAAACTGTTTTTT. It is translated as CASSRGQGTTNEKLFF.

The V gene is TRBV13, the J gene TRBJ2-7; D remains unclear. Trimming left V 1 base short and J 3 bases short, with 7 bases between. The CDR3 loop spans 13 amino acids. The germline V gene encodes CDR1 PRHDT and CDR2 FYEKMQ (reference sequence). The CDR3 is CASSLVTDYEQYF. CDR3 DNA: TGTGCCAGCAGCTTAGTTACCGACTACGAGCAGTACTTC.